This T cell receptor beta chain was recovered during a study of cytomegalovirus exposure and HLA in healthy donors. Trimming took 1 base from V and 5 from J; bases not matched to a gene: 8. Looked up from germline, CDR1 is SGHTA and CDR2 is FQGTGA. This CDR3 has 15 amino acids. Comment on this clone: The target antigen is unknown.

Study-wide results and limits: Being indistinguishable, some V segments were excluded, TRBV6-2 and TRBV6-3 among them. TCR beta V- and J-gene trimming, according to a later analysis, was linked to a missense DCLRE1C variant. In a later analysis, HLA-C alleles had the fewest associated TCRs, DRB1 alleles the most.

The PCR contained 60 Vbeta and 13 Jbeta primers. Sequencing used immunoSEQ multiplex PCR; TCRdb keeps in-frame clones, though not all of them. The sample's table shows about 67,000 clones. The receptor was derived from a boy between 10 and 17 years old in good health and CMV-seronegative. Material for sequencing was PBMCs. The V call is TRBV7-3, the J call TRBJ2-7, with 7 bases matching TRBD1. The CDR3 spells CASSLNPRGLNEQYF. The CDR3 region has the DNA TGTGCCAGCAGCTTAAACCCCAGGGGGTTGAACGAGCAGTACTTC.